This T cell receptor beta chain comes out of a study of OX40 agonist ivuxolimab in advanced cancers. CDR3 length equals 16 residues. V gave up 6 bases and J gave up 1 base; unmatched junction bases: 4. Looked up from germline, CDR1 is LGHNT and CDR2 is FRNRAP. This table comes from immunoSEQ multiplex PCR, and its TCRdb copy is limited to in-frame clones, with some not included. The sample comprises about 19,000 clones, approximately 85% of which are singletons, and about 33% rests with the top ten. The clonotype comes from an adult with an advanced solid tumor such as melanoma, head and neck, liver or kidney cancer. The specimen was CD4+ or CD8+ T cells sorted from blood, collected in a trial of the OX40 agonist ivuxolimab. The chain combines TRBV12-5 with TRBJ2-3; 13 bases are shared with TRBD2. In DNA, the CDR3 is TGTGCTAGTGGCCCCGGACTAGCGGGGGGCACAGATACGCAGTATTTT. Protein: CASGPGLAGGTDTQYF.